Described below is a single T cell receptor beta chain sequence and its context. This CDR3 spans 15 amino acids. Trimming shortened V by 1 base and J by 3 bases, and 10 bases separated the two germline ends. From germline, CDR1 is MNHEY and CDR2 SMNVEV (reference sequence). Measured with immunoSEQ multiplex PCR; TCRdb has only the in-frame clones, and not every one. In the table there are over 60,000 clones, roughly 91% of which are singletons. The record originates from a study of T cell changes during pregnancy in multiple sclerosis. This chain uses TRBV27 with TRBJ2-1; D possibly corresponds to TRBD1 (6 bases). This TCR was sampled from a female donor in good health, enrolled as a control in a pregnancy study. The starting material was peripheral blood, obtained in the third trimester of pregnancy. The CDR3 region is CASSLWVGGYNEQFF. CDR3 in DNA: TGTGCCAGCAGTTTATGGGTAGGGGGCTACAATGAGCAGTTCTTC.